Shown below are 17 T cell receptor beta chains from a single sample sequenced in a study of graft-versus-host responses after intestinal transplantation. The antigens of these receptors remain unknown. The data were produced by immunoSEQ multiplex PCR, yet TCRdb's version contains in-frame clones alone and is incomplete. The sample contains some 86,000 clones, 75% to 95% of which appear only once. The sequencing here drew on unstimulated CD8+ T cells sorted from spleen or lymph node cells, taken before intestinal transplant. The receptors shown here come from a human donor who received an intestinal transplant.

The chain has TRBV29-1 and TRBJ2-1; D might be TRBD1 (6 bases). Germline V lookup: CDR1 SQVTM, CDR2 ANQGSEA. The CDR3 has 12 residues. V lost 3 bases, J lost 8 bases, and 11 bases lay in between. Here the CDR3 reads CSVDLGHYEQFF. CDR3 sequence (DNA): TGCAGCGTTGACCTGGGACACTATGAGCAGTTCTTC.

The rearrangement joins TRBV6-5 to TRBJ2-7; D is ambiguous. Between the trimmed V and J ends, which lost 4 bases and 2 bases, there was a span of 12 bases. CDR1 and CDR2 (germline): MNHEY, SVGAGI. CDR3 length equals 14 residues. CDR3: CASSFTPGAYEQYF. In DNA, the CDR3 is TGTGCCAGCAGTTTTACCCCCGGTGCCTACGAGCAGTACTTC.

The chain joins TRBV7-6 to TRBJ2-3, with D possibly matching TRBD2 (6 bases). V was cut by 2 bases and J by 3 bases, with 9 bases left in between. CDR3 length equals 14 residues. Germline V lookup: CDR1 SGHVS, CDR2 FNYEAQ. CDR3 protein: CASSLIGGTDTQYF. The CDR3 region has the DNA TGTGCCAGCAGCTTAATCGGGGGAACAGATACGCAGTATTTT. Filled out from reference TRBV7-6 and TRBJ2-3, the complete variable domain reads GAGVSQSPRYKVTKRGQDVALRCDPISGHVSLYWYRQALGQGPEFLTYFNYEAQQDKSGLPNDRFSAERPEGSISTLTIQRTEQRDSAMYRCASSLIGGTDTQYFGPGTRLTVL.

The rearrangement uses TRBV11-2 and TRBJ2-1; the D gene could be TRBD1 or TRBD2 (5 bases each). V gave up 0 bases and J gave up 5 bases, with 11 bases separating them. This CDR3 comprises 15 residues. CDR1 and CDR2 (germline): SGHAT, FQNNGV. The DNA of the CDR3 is TGTGCCAGCAGCTTAGATCTTGAGGGACACAATGAGCAGTTCTTC. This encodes CASSLDLEGHNEQFF.

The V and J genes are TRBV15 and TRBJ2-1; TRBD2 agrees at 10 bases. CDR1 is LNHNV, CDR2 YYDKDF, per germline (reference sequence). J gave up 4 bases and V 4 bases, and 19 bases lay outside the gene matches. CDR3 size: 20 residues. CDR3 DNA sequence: TGTGCCACCAGCAAGAAAGTGGGGCTAGCGGGAGAGGCCCCTTACAATGAGCAGTTCTTC. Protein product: CATSKKVGLAGEAPYNEQFF.

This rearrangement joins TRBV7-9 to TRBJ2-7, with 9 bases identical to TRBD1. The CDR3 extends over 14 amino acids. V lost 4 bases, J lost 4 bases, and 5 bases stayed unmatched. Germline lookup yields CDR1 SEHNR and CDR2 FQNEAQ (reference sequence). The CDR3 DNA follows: TGTGCCAGCAGCTCGGGACAGGGTCGATACGAGCAGTACTTC. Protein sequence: CASSSGQGRYEQYF.

The CDR3 loop is CASSQSLPIWSTDTQYF. The CDR3 DNA follows: TGCGCCAGCAGCCAATCTTTGCCCATTTGGAGCACAGATACGCAGTATTTT. The chain employs TRBV4-1 and TRBJ2-3, with D unresolved. V lost 2 bases and J 0 bases, leaving 15 bases between the germline ends. This CDR3 region has 17 residues. Germline V CDR1 and CDR2: MGHRA, YSYEKL.

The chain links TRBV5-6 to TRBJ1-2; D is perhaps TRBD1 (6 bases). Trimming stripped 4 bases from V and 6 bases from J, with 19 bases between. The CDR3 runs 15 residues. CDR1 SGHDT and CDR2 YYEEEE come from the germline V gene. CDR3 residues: CASSTPGGLLDGYTF. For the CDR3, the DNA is TGTGCCAGCAGCACACCTGGGGGGCTGCTGGATGGCTACACCTTC.

CDR3 protein: CASSWGQGSSYEQYF. The CDR3 DNA is TGTGCCAGCAGCTGGGGACAGGGAAGTTCCTACGAGCAGTACTTC. The J gene is TRBJ2-7, the V gene TRBV6-5; 9 bases match TRBD1. This CDR3 comprises 15 residues. Germline assignment: CDR1 MNHEY and CDR2 SVGAGI. The ends lost 6 bases at V and 1 base at J; junction bases unmatched: 7.

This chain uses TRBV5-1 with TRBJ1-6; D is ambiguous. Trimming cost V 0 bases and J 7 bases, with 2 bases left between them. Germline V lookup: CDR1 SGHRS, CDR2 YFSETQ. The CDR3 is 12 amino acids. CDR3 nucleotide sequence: TGCGCCAGCAGCTTGGACAATTCACCCCTCCACTTT. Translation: CASSLDNSPLHF. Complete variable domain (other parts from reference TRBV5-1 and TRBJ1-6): KAGVTQTPRYLIKTRGQQVTLSCSPISGHRSVSWYQQTPGQGLQFLFEYFSETQRNKGNFPGRFSGRQFSNSRSEMNVSTLELGDSALYLCASSLDNSPLHFGNGTRLTVT.

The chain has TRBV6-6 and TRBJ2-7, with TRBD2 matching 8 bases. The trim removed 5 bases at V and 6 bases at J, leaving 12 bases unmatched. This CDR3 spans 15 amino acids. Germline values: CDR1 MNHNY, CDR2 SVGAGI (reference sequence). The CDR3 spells CASSISGILFVEQYF. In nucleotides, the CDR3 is TGTGCCAGCAGTATTAGCGGGATACTTTTCGTCGAGCAGTACTTC.

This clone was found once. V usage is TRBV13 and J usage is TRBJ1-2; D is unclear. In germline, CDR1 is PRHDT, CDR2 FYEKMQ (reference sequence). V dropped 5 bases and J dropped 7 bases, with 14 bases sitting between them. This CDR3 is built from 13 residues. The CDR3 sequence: CASSPRGPSGYTF. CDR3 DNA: TGTGCCAGCAGCCCTCGAGGGCCGAGTGGCTACACCTTC. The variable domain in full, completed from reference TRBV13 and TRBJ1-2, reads AAGVIQSPRHLIKEKRETATLKCYPIPRHDTVYWYQQGPGQDPQFLISFYEKMQSDKGSIPDRFSAQQFSDYHSELNMSSLELGDSALYFCASSPRGPSGYTFGSGTRLTVV.

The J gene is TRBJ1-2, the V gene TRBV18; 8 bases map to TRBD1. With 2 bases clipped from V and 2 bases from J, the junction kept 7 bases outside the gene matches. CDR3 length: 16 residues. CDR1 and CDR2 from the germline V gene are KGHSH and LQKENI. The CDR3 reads CASSPGTGELNYGYTF. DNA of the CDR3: TGTGCCAGCTCACCAGGGACAGGTGAGCTAAACTATGGCTACACCTTC.

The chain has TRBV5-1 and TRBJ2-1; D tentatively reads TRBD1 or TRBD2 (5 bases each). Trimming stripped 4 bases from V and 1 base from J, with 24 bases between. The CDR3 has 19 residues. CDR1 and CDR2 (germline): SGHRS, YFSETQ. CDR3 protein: CASSLGADGLTGSYNEQFF. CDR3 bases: TGCGCCAGCAGCCTAGGGGCGGACGGTTTGACGGGATCCTACAATGAGCAGTTCTTC.

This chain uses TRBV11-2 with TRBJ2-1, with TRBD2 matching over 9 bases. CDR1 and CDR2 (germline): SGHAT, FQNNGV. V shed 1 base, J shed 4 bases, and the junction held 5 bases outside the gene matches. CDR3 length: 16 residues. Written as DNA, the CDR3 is TGTGCCAGCAGCTTAGGGGCGGGAGGGGTTTACAATGAGCAGTTCTTC. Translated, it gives CASSLGAGGVYNEQFF. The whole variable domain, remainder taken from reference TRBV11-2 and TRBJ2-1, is EAGVAQSPRYKIIEKRQSVAFWCNPISGHATLYWYQQILGQGPKLLIQFQNNGVVDDSQLPKDRFSAERLKGVDSTLKIQPAKLEDSAVYLCASSLGAGGVYNEQFFGPGTRLTVL.

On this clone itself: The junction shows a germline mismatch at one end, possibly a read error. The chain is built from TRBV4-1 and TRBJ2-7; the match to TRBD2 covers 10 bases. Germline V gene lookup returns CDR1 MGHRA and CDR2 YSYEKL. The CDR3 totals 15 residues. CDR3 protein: CASSRLAGNSHEQYF. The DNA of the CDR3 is TGCGCCAGCAGTCGACTAGCGGGTAACTCCCACGAGCAGTACTTC.

This CDR3 is CASSLAIGHPSVEGYGYTF. The CDR3 DNA is TGTGCCAGCAGCTTAGCGATTGGACACCCGAGCGTCGAGGGATATGGCTACACCTTC. This sequence joins TRBV7-6 and TRBJ1-2; a weak D match, TRBD1 (5 bases). Deletions cut 0 bases from V and 5 bases from J, with 25 bases between. This CDR3 is built from 19 residues. Germline CDR1 is SGHVS and CDR2 is FNYEAQ.